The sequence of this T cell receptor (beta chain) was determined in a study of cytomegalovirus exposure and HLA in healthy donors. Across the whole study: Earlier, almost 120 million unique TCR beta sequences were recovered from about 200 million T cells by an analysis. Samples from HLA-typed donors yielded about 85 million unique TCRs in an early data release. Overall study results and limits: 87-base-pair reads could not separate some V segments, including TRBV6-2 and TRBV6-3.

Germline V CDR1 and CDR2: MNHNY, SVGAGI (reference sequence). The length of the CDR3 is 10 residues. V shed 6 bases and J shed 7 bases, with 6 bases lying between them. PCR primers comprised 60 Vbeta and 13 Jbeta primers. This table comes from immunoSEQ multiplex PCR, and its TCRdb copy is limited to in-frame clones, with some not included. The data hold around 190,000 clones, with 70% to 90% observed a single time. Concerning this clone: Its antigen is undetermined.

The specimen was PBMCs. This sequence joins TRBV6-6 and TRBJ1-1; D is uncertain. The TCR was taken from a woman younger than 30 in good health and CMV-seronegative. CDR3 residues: CASRSSEAFF. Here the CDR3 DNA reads TGTGCCAGCAGATCGAGTGAAGCTTTCTTT.